This record covers a single T cell receptor (beta chain). Its target is unknown. Method: immunoSEQ multiplex PCR; TCRdb's copy keeps in-frame clones and lacks some. The data show approximately 140,000 clones, about 93% seen once. This sample is part of a study of T cell responses to AZD1222 COVID-19 vaccine. General study points: Females made up more of the donors, who were largely white British, and clonal diversity may have come out too low. After two AZD1222 doses, spike-specific TCR breadth and depth rose versus day 0.

Trimming removed 0 bases from V and 6 bases from J, with 13 bases in between. This CDR3 spans 15 amino acids. Germline V CDR1 and CDR2: SGDLS, YYNGEE. The sequencing here drew on peripheral blood, taken on day 0 of AZD1222 vaccination. The rearrangement uses TRBV9 and TRBJ2-1; unclear D gene. The sequence was collected from an adult in good health. DNA for the CDR3: TGTGCCAGCAGCGTAGAAAAGCGACAACTCAATGAGCAGTTCTTC. Amino acid sequence: CASSVEKRQLNEQFF.